One TCR beta chain is described in this entry. Its antigen is not known. Some clones are missing from TCRdb's copy, which holds only in-frame ones; the method was immunoSEQ multiplex PCR. Among approximately 76,000 clones listed, 75% to 95% were seen once. This specimen comes from a study of T cell responses to AZD1222 COVID-19 vaccine. Study observations and caveats: Baseline antibody screening turned up just six seropositive AZD1222 recipients.

The CDR3 is made up of 12 amino acids. V was trimmed by 7 bases and J by 7 bases, leaving 14 bases between them. The germline V gene has CDR1 MNHEY and CDR2 SVGAGI. The chain uses TRBV6-5 and TRBJ2-7; TRBD2 might be the D (6 bases). The specimen comprised peripheral blood, sampled on day 0 of MenACWY control vaccination. The TCR was taken from an adult in good health. The CDR3 protein is CASIGGGWEQYF. DNA for the CDR3: TGTGCCAGCATCGGCGGAGGGTGGGAGCAGTACTTC.